A selection of T cell receptor beta chains follows, all from one sample in a study of identical twins. Via MiXCR, TCRdb re-called the 5' RACE reads, giving one row per CDR3 protein. The table lists about 530,000 distinct CDR3 sequences, under 25% of them singletons. A further study also used this sample, focusing on yellow fever vaccine responses in identical twins.

Source material: CD4+ T cells sorted from blood. The source of these receptors is a woman aged 18 to 35 in good health. CDR3s include the opening cysteine and the closing phenylalanine or tryptophan. Fields, in order: J gene, clone size, D gene, V gene, CDR3 DNA, CDR3 protein. D genes are given only for firm matches. Size values are once, few and many counts, or a class for expanded clones, and some rows have none.

TRBJ2-3 NA NA TRBV9 TGTGCCAGCAGCGTAGAAGAAGCGACGGATACGCAGTATTTT CASSVEEATDTQYF
TRBJ2-1 few TRBD2 TRBV3-1 TGTGCCAGCAGCCTGGGGACTAGCTATTACAATGAGCAGTTCTTC CASSLGTSYYNEQFF
TRBJ1-1 few TRBD1 TRBV6-2/TRBV6-3 TGTGCCAGCAGTGCCACGGGACAGGGATACACTGAAGCTTTCTTT CASSATGQGYTEAFF
TRBJ2-1 NA NA TRBV5-1 TGCGCCAGCAGCAAAGCTGCTTCCTACAATGAGCAGTTCTTC CASSKAASYNEQFF
TRBJ2-5 few TRBD2 TRBV29-1 TGCAGCGTTGAGGGGAGCGGGAGTTTTCAGGAGACCCAGTACTTC CSVEGSGSFQETQYF
TRBJ2-1 NA NA TRBV28 TGTGCCACCCGGGGGCAAAGCTCCTACAATGAGCAGTTCTTC CATRGQSSYNEQFF
TRBJ2-1 few NA TRBV5-1 TGCGCCAGCAGCTTGTCCGGGTCTATCTCCTACAATGAGCAGTTCTTC CASSLSGSISYNEQFF
TRBJ1-5 NA NA TRBV14 TGTGCCAGCAGCCCTGGAATCAATCAGCCCCAGCATTTT CASSPGINQPQHF
TRBJ2-2 NA TRBD1 TRBV12-5 TGTGCTAGTGGTGGGACAGGCCACTCCACCGGGGAGCTGTTTTTT CASGGTGHSTGELFF
TRBJ1-1 few NA TRBV20-1 TGCAGTGCTATGGTAGGGGCCAACACTGAAGCTTTCTTT CSAMVGANTEAFF
TRBJ2-1 NA NA TRBV4-1 TGCGCCAGCAGCCAAGAAAACAGGGAGCTCTTCTTC CASSQENRELFF
TRBJ1-3 NA NA TRBV3-1 TGTGCCAGTGGCTCTGGAAACACCATATATTTT CASGSGNTIYF
TRBJ2-1 few TRBD1 TRBV7-8 TGTGCCAGCAGCTTAGGGGCAGGGGGAAGCTCCTACAATGAGCAGTTCTTC CASSLGAGGSSYNEQFF
TRBJ2-3 NA NA TRBV4-1 TGCGCCAGCAGCCAAGACAGGAATACGCAGTATTTT CASSQDRNTQYF
TRBJ2-1 NA NA TRBV10-3 TGTGCCATCAGTGAGTCAAGACGGGGTGATTACAATGAGCAGTTCTTC CAISESRRGDYNEQFF
TRBJ2-5 NA TRBD1 TRBV5-6 TGTGCCAGCAGCCCTCTGACAGGGGGTGCCGTCGCGGAGACCCAGTACTTC CASSPLTGGAVAETQYF
TRBJ2-3 NA TRBD2 TRBV2 TGTGCCAGCAGTGAGTTCTTAGCGGGGGGGCCCGGAACGCAGTATTTT CASSEFLAGGPGTQYF
TRBJ2-1 few TRBD1 TRBV12-3/TRBV12-4 TGTGCCAGCAGTATCCCACAGGGGGCCAATGAGCAGTTCTTC CASSIPQGANEQFF
TRBJ2-7 NA NA TRBV6-1 TGTGCCAGCAGTGCGGAGGGAGGCTACGAGCAGTACTTC CASSAEGGYEQYF
TRBJ2-2 NA NA TRBV6-1 TGTGCCAGCAGTGAAGGGTCCAGGGCGACCGGGGAGCTGTTTTTT CASSEGSRATGELFF
TRBJ2-2 NA TRBD2 TRBV5-5 TGTGCCAGCAGCTGGCGCGATAGCGGGTCGTTCACCGGGGAGCTGTTTTTT CASSWRDSGSFTGELFF
TRBJ2-1 few NA TRBV20-1 TGCAGTGCTGGACTTTGGCTGGAGCAGTTCTTC CSAGLWLEQFF
TRBJ2-7 NA NA TRBV12-3/TRBV12-4 TGTGCCAGCAGCAGGGGGGTTGGTAACGAGCAGTACTTC CASSRGVGNEQYF
TRBJ1-3 NA NA TRBV12-3/TRBV12-4 TGTGCCTCCGCTTGGGGAGAGGGAAACACCATATATTTT CASAWGEGNTIYF
TRBJ2-1 many NA TRBV5-1 TGCGCCAGCAGCCTATCCGGGACTCCCTATGAGGAGCAGTTCTTC CASSLSGTPYEEQFF
TRBJ2-5 NA NA TRBV2 TGTGCCAGCAGCTCGTGGTCCGAGGGCTGGGCCCAGTACTTC CASSSWSEGWAQYF
TRBJ2-6 NA NA TRBV12-3/TRBV12-4 TGTGCCTTCTGCCCATTAACCGGGACCCTCTCTGGGGCCAACGTCCTGACTTTC CAFCPLTGTLSGANVLTF
TRBJ2-2 NA NA TRBV11-2 TGTGCCAGCAGGTCAAGGTCTTGGGACACCGGGGAGCTGTTTTTT CASRSRSWDTGELFF
TRBJ2-7 few NA TRBV4-1 TGCGCCAGCAGCCAGGGAGAGGGGGGGGTGATACCCTACGAGCAGTACTTC CASSQGEGGVIPYEQYF
TRBJ1-4 NA NA TRBV12-3/TRBV12-4 TGTGCCAGCAGTTCTGGGTATGAAAAACTGTTTTTT CASSSGYEKLFF
TRBJ2-5 NA NA TRBV5-1 TGCGCCAGCAGCTTAGGTCCAGGGAGTGTGGAGACCCAGTACTTC CASSLGPGSVETQYF
TRBJ2-5 few TRBD1 TRBV5-1 TGCGCCAGCAGCTCTGGGGACAGGGTAGGAGAGACCCAGTACTTC CASSSGDRVGETQYF
TRBJ2-2 few NA TRBV6-5 TGTGCCAGCAGACCCTTATACGGGGAGCTGTTTTTT CASRPLYGELFF
TRBJ1-1 NA TRBD1 TRBV10-3 TGTGCCATCAGCCAGGGACAGGCAGAGGAAGCTTTCTTT CAISQGQAEEAFF
TRBJ2-5 NA TRBD2 TRBV20-1 TGCAGTGCTAGTAGCGGGAGCGTTCAAGAGACCCAGTACTTC CSASSGSVQETQYF
TRBJ2-2 NA NA TRBV5-1 TGCGCCAGCAGCTTCCCCCAGGGGAACACCGGGGAGCTGTTTTTT CASSFPQGNTGELFF
TRBJ1-2 few TRBD1 TRBV12-3/TRBV12-4 TGTGCCAGCAGTTCCCGGACAGGGGACTATGGCTACACCTTC CASSSRTGDYGYTF
TRBJ2-3 NA TRBD2 TRBV12-3/TRBV12-4 TGTGCCAGCAGATACGGGAGGCCGGGCACAGATACGCAGTATTTT CASRYGRPGTDTQYF
TRBJ2-2 many TRBD2 TRBV7-2 TGTGCCAGCAGGGCGGGAGGGAACACCGGGGAGCTGTTTTTT CASRAGGNTGELFF
TRBJ2-4 few TRBD2 TRBV9 TGTGCCAGCAGCGTAGGCGGGAGGGCGGACATTCAGTACTTC CASSVGGRADIQYF
TRBJ2-6 NA NA TRBV4-1 TGCGCCAGCAGCCAAGGCAGGGCTCGCTCTGGGGCCAACGTCCTGACTTTC CASSQGRARSGANVLTF
TRBJ2-1 NA NA TRBV20-1 TGCAGTGCTACCGGGACTCCCTACAATGAGCAGTTCTTC CSATGTPYNEQFF
TRBJ2-5 NA NA TRBV20-1 TGCAGTGCTAGAGGTGGGGAACTGGTCGAGACCCAGTACTTC CSARGGELVETQYF
TRBJ2-3 few TRBD2 TRBV6-1 TGTGCCAGCAGGCTGAGCGGGGCACGCACAGATACGCAGTATTTT CASRLSGARTDTQYF
TRBJ2-6 few NA TRBV28 TGTGCCAGCAGTTCACGGTGGGGAAGCTCTGGGGCCAACGTCCTGACTTTC CASSSRWGSSGANVLTF
TRBJ2-1 few NA TRBV10-3 TGTGCCATCAGTGAAACAGGGAACTCCTACAATGAGCAGTTCTTC CAISETGNSYNEQFF
TRBJ1-2 many NA TRBV24-1 TGTGCCACCAGTGGCAGCGGGAATGGCTACACCTTC CATSGSGNGYTF
TRBJ2-1 NA TRBD2 TRBV5-6 TGTGCCAGCAGCCCGCGGGGGGGCCTGAGGAATGAGCAGTTCTTC CASSPRGGLRNEQFF
TRBJ2-2 many NA TRBV5-1 TGCGCCAGCAGCTTGACAGTAAACACCGGGGAGCTGTTTTTT CASSLTVNTGELFF
TRBJ2-7 few NA TRBV7-2 TGTGCCAGCAGCCTACAGGGAATCGGCTACGAGCAGTACTTC CASSLQGIGYEQYF
TRBJ1-1 NA NA TRBV20-1 TGCAGTGCCGTGACAGAGAACACTGAAGCTTTCTTT CSAVTENTEAFF
TRBJ2-5 NA NA TRBV6-1 TGTGCCAGCAGTGAAGGATTTGCGGAGACCCAGTACTTC CASSEGFAETQYF
TRBJ2-7 once NA TRBV5-1 TGCGCCAGCAGCTTGGACGCGCGAACTAGTTCCTACGAGCAGTACTTC CASSLDARTSSYEQYF
TRBJ2-1 NA TRBD2 TRBV6-1 TGTGCCAGCAGTGAAGGTGGTAGCGGGAGAAATGAGCAGTTCTTC CASSEGGSGRNEQFF